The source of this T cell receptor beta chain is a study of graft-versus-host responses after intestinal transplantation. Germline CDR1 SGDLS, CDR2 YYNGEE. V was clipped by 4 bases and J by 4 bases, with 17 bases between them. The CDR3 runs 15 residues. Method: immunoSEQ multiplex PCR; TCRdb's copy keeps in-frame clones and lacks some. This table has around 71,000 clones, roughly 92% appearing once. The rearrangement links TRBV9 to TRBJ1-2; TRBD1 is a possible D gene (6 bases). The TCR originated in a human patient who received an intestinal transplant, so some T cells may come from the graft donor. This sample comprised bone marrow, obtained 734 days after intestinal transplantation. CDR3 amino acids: CASSRPGARSYGYTF. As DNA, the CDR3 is TGTGCCAGCAGCCGCCCAGGGGCGAGGTCCTATGGCTACACCTTC.